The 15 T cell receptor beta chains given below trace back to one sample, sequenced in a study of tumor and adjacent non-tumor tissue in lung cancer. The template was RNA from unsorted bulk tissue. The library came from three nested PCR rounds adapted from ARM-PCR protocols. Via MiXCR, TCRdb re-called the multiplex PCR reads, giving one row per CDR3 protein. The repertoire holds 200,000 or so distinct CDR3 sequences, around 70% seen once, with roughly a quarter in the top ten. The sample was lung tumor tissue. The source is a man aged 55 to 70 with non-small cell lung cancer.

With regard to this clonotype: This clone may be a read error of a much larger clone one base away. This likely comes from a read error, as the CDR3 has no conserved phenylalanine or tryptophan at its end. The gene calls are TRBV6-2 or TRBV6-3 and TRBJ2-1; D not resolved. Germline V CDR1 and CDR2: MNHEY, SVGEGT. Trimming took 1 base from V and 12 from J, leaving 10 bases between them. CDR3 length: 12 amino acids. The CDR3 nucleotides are TGTGCCAGCAGTTACTTAATCGAGCGGCAGTTCATC. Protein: CASSYLIERQFI.

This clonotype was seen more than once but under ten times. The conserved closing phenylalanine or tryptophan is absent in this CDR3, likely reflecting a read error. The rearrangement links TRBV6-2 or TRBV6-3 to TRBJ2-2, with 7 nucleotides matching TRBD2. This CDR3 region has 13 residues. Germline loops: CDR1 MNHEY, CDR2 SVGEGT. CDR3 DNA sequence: TGTACCAGCAGAGCGGGAAATACCGGGGAACTGTTTTTG. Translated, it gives CTSRAGNTGELFL.

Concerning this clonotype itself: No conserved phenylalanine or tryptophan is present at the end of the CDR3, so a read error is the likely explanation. The CDR3 DNA reads TGCGCCAGCAGCAGGACCGGGACAGGGAACACTGAAGCTTTCTGT. Translated: CASSRTGTGNTEAFC. The rearrangement links TRBV11-3 to TRBJ1-1; TRBD1 matches at 8 bases. CDR1 SGHNT and CDR2 YENEEA come from the germline V gene. CDR3 length equals 15 residues.

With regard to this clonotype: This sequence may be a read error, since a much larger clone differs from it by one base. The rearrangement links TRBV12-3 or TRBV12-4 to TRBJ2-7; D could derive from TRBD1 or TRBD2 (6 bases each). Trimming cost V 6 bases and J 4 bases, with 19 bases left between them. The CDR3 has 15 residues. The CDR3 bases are TGTGCCAGCAGCCTACCGGGCAGGGGAGGATACGAGCAGTACTTC. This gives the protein CASSLPGRGGYEQYF.

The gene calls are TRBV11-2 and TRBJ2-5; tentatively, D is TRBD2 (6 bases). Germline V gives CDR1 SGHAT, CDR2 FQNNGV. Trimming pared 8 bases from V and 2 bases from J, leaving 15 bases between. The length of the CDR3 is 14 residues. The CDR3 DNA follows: TGTGCCAGCCGCCCGGGACTGCCTCAAGAGACCCAGTACTTC. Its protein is CASRPGLPQETQYF.

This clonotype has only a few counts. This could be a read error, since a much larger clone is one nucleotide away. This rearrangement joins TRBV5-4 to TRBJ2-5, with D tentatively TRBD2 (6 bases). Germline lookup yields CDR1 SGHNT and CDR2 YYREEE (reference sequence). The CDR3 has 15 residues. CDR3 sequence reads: CANSLDGGGQETQYF. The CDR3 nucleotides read TGTGCCAACAGCTTGGATGGGGGAGGCCAAGAGACCCAGTACTTC.

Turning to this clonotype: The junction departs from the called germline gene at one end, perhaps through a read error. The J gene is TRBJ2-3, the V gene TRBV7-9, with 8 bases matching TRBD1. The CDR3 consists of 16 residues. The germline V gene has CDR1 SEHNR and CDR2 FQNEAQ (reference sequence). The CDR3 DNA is TGTGCCAGCAGCCCAAGGACAGGGAGAGTCACAGCTACGCAGTATTTT. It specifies CASSPRTGRVTATQYF. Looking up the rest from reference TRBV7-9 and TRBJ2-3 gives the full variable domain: DTGVSQNPRHKITKRGQNVTFRCDPISEHNRLYWYRQTLGQGPEFLTYFQNEAQLEKSRLLSDRFSAERPKGSFSTLEIQRTEQGDSAMYLCASSPRTGRVTATQYFGPGTRLTVL.

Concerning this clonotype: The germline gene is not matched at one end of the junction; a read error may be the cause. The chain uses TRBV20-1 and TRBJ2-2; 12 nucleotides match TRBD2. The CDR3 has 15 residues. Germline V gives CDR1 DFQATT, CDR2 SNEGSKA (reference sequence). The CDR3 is CNARRTSGNRGELFF. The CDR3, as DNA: TGCAATGCTAGAAGGACTAGCGGGAATAGGGGGGAGCTGTTTTTT.

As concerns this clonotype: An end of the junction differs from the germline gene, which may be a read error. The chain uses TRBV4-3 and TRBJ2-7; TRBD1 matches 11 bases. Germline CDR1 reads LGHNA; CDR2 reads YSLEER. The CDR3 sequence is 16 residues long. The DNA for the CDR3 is TGCGCCAGCAGCCAGAGCCCCGGGACAGGGGGTTACGAGCAGCACTTC. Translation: CASSQSPGTGGYEQHF.

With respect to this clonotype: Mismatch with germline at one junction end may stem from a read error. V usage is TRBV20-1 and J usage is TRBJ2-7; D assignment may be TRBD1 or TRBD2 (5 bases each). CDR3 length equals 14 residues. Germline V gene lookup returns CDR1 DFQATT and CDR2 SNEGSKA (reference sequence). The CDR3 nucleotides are TGCAGTACTAGACCCGGGACCAAGTCCTACGAGTATTACTTC. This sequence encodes CSTRPGTKSYEYYF.

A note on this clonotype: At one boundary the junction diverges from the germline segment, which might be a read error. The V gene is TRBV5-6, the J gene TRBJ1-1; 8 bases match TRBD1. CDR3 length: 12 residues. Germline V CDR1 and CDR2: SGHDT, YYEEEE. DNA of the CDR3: TGTGCCAGCAGCCGGACAGGGACGGGAGCTATCTTT. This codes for CASSRTGTGAIF.

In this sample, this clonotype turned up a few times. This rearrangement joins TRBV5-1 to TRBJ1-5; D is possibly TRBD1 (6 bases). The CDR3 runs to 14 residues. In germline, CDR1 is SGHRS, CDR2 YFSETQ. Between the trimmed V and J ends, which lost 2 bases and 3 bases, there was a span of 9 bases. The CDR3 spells CASSLGQPNQPQHF. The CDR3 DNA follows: TGCGCCAGCAGCTTAGGACAGCCCAATCAGCCCCAGCATTTT.

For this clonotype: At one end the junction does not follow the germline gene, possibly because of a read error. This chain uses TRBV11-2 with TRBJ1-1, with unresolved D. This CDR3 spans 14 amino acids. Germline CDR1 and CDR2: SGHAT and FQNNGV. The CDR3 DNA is TGTGCCGGCAGCTCAGGACTTTTGAACACTGAAGCTTTCTTT. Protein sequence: CAGSSGLLNTEAFF.

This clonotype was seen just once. The CDR3 DNA is TGTGCCAGCAGTTCTCGGACAATCAAAACAGGGGAGCTGTTTTTT. This sequence encodes CASSSRTIKTGELFF. The rearrangement joins TRBV12-3 or TRBV12-4 to TRBJ2-2, with D possibly being TRBD1 (5 bases). Trimming took off 4 bases at V and 8 bases at J, with 17 bases between the two ends. CDR3 size: 15 residues.

The chain's CDR3 is CASSQDPLAEGAGELFF. The CDR3 DNA reads as TGCGCCAGCAGCCAAGATCCACTAGCGGAAGGTGCCGGGGAGCTGTTTTTT. The V and J genes are TRBV4-3 and TRBJ2-2, with TRBD2 matching over 8 bases. The CDR3 loop spans 17 amino acids. Losses at the gene ends were 0 bases for V and 6 bases for J; bases not matched to a gene: 9. Germline CDR1 reads LGHNA; CDR2 reads YSLEER.